A single sample is the source of the 14 T cell receptor beta chains below, sequenced in a study of regulatory T cells in long-lasting Graves disease. Building of the TCR beta libraries involved iRepertoire HTBI primers and Arm-PCR of CDR3 regions. TCRdb fed the multiplex PCR reads into MiXCR, producing one record per CDR3 protein. Here the sample spans some 450,000 distinct CDR3 sequences, over 15% being singletons. Time point: newly diagnosed GD, antithyroid drugs for less than 3 months. The TCR library used RNA extracted from PBMCs. These data were also filed under a second study, of T cells in Graves' hyperthyroidism and ophthalmopathy.

The source material was peripheral blood mononuclear cells (PBMCs), sampled at new diagnosis, from a patient treated with antithyroid drugs. The receptors shown here come from a woman aged 25 to 39 with Graves disease.

This clonotype has at least ten counts. The V and J genes are TRBV19 and TRBJ2-1, with 9 bases matching TRBD2. Looked up from germline, CDR1 is LNHDA and CDR2 is SQIVND (reference sequence). V was clipped by 6 bases and J by 5 bases; unmatched bases: 8. The CDR3 has 15 amino acids. The CDR3: CASRGWASGNNEQFF. DNA for the CDR3: TGTGCCAGTAGGGGATGGGCTAGCGGGAACAATGAGCAGTTCTTC.

This clonotype has ten or more counts. The V and J genes are TRBV7-9 and TRBJ2-3; 12 positions match TRBD2. Germline CDR1 and CDR2: SEHNR and FQNEAQ (reference sequence). V lost 7 bases, J lost 6 bases, and 11 bases stayed unmatched. The CDR3 runs 16 residues. The DNA for the CDR3 is TGTGCCAGCAACTCCGGACTAGCGGGAAGAAGGGATACGCAGTATTTT. It encodes CASNSGLAGRRDTQYF.

This clonotype appeared many times. This chain joins TRBV5-1 and TRBJ1-5; D is perhaps TRBD1 (6 bases). The V end lost 2 bases, the J end lost 6 bases, and 9 bases lay between the germline ends. From germline, CDR1 is SGHRS and CDR2 YFSETQ. The CDR3 loop spans 13 amino acids. The DNA for the CDR3 is TGCGCCAGCAGCTTAACAGGGCCTCAGCCCCAGCATTTT. Translating gives CASSLTGPQPQHF.

Many counts were recorded for this clonotype. J is TRBJ2-7 and V is TRBV11-2, with D possibly matching TRBD2 (6 bases). Germline V lookup: CDR1 SGHAT, CDR2 FQNNGV. Between the trimmed V and J ends, which lost 3 bases and 4 bases, there was a span of 10 bases. The CDR3 totals 13 residues. For the CDR3, the DNA is TGTGCCAGCAGCTTTACGGGAGCTTACGAGCAGTACTTC. It encodes CASSFTGAYEQYF. Variable domain in full (rest from reference TRBV11-2 and TRBJ2-7): EAGVAQSPRYKIIEKRQSVAFWCNPISGHATLYWYQQILGQGPKLLIQFQNNGVVDDSQLPKDRFSAERLKGVDSTLKIQPAKLEDSAVYLCASSFTGAYEQYFGPGTRLTVT.

This clonotype was observed many times. The V and J genes are TRBV7-9 and TRBJ2-3; possibly TRBD1 for D (6 bases). The CDR3 has 16 amino acids. CDR1 is SEHNR and CDR2 is FQNEAQ in the germline V gene (reference sequence). Trimming removed 5 bases at V and 2 bases at J, with 17 bases between. This CDR3 reads CASSRVTGYATDTQYF. The CDR3 nucleotides are TGTGCCAGCAGCCGAGTGACAGGCTACGCCACAGATACGCAGTATTTT.

This clonotype appeared many times. The DNA of the CDR3 is TGTGCCAGCAGTGCGGGACGGGCATACAATGAGCAGTTCTTC. Translating gives CASSAGRAYNEQFF. The J gene is TRBJ2-1, the V gene TRBV2; TRBD1 or TRBD2 may be the D gene (5 bases each). CDR1 is SNHLY, CDR2 FYNNEI, per germline. The CDR3 sequence is 14 residues long. V lost 4 bases and J lost 4, with 11 bases in between.

This clonotype was counted ten times or more. This chain uses TRBV2 with TRBJ2-7; 9 nucleotides match TRBD1. Germline V gene lookup returns CDR1 SNHLY and CDR2 FYNNEI. Trimming took 6 bases from V and 3 from J; bases not matched to a gene: 12. The CDR3 is made up of 16 amino acids. CDR3 DNA: TGTGCCAGCAGCCAGGAGGGGACAGGGCTCGGCTACGAGCAGTACTTC. This encodes CASSQEGTGLGYEQYF.

A few counts support this clonotype. A much larger clone is a single base away; this may be a read error. The chain combines TRBV7-2 with TRBJ1-1, with D hard to call. This CDR3 spans 16 amino acids. Germline CDR1 reads SGHTA; CDR2 reads FQGNSA. V lost 1 base, J lost 3 bases, and 15 bases lay in between. CDR3 bases: TGTGCCAGCAGCTTAGTGGGTTCGGGTCTTTACACTGAAGCTTTCTTT. It yields the protein CASSLVGSGLYTEAFF.

The rearrangement links TRBV11-2 to TRBJ2-2, with TRBD1 identical over 8 bases. Unmatched junction bases numbered 16, after V lost 11 bases and J lost 5 bases. The CDR3 sequence is 16 residues long. The germline V gene encodes CDR1 SGHAT and CDR2 FQNNGV. In nucleotides, the CDR3 is TGTGCCGTCAGCTTATGGGGCAGGGGGCAAACCGGGGAGCTGTTTTTT. This sequence encodes CAVSLWGRGQTGELFF.

A single count supports this clonotype. The rearrangement joins TRBV7-2 to TRBJ2-7; 10 nucleotides align to TRBD2. Trimming at V came to 0 bases and at J to 6 bases, leaving 5 bases not matched to a gene. Looked up from germline, CDR1 is SGHTA and CDR2 is FQGNSA. The CDR3 consists of 15 residues. The CDR3 DNA follows: TGTGCCAGCAGCTTAGCGCTAGCGGGAGTCGCCGAGCAGTACTTC. Amino acids: CASSLALAGVAEQYF. Complete variable domain (other parts from reference TRBV7-2 and TRBJ2-7): GAGVSQSPSNKVTEKGKDVELRCDPISGHTALYWYRQSLGQGLEFLIYFQGNSAPDKSGLPSDRFSAERTGGSVSTLTIQRTQQEDSAVYLCASSLALAGVAEQYFGPGTRLTVT.

This clonotype was seen ten or more times. The genes are TRBV3-1 and TRBJ2-7, with D possibly matching TRBD2 (6 bases). Germline-derived CDR1 and CDR2 are LGHDT and YNNKEL (reference sequence). The CDR3 is made up of 15 amino acids. Trimming pared 2 bases from V and 3 bases from J, leaving 14 bases between. The CDR3 nucleotides are TGTGCCAGCAGCCAACCCAGGAGTAGCGGCTACGAGCAGTACTTC. Its protein product is CASSQPRSSGYEQYF.

The chain has TRBV19 and TRBJ2-1, with 12 bases lining up with TRBD2. The CDR3 length is 17 residues. The germline CDR1 and CDR2 sequences are LNHDA and SQIVND (reference sequence). The V segment lost 4 bases and the J segment 5 bases; nucleotides outside the gene matches: 9. Here the CDR3 DNA reads TGTGCCAGTAGTAGCGGAGGGACTAGCGGGCCTAACAATGAGCAGTTCTTC. This translates into CASSSGGTSGPNNEQFF.

The CDR3 loop is CASKGHDLYEQYF. The DNA for the CDR3 is TGTGCCAGCAAAGGACACGATCTCTACGAGCAGTACTTC. The chain is built from TRBV6-1 and TRBJ2-7; possibly TRBD1 for D (5 bases). V gave up 7 bases and J gave up 3 bases, with 13 bases separating them. There are 13 residues in the CDR3. Germline V gene lookup returns CDR1 MNHNS and CDR2 SASEGT.

Ten or more counts support this clonotype. The chain employs TRBV5-1 and TRBJ2-1; D not certain. V was cut by 5 bases and J by 4 bases, with 10 bases left in between. The CDR3 is made up of 13 amino acids. The germline V gene encodes CDR1 SGHRS and CDR2 YFSETQ. The CDR3 sequence is CASRSASYNEQFF. In DNA form, the CDR3 reads TGCGCCAGCAGGTCGGCCAGTTACAATGAGCAGTTCTTC. The full variable domain, its missing parts supplied by reference TRBV5-1 and TRBJ2-1, is KAGVTQTPRYLIKTRGQQVTLSCSPISGHRSVSWYQQTPGQGLQFLFEYFSETQRNKGNFPGRFSGRQFSNSRSEMNVSTLELGDSALYLCASRSASYNEQFFGPGTRLTVL.